The TCR beta chain under discussion was sequenced for a study of blood T cell repertoires in COVID-19 (TCRdb year 2020). Study-wide context: The collaborator samples originated in the United States, Italy and Spain and spanned the acute and convalescent phases of COVID-19. Where available, HLA class I and class II types were taken from metadata supplied by the sample provider and were not determined by assay-based typing. The sample metadata nearly always contained a de-identified subject ID, COVID-19 status, age in years and sex. Subjects who had been exposed to COVID-19, were actively infected with it, or had recovered from it provided the deeply sampled blood TCRbeta repertoires that made up the dataset. The repertoires were made available in a free public database intended to serve as a resource for research on the immune response to SARS-CoV-2. The prospective study material was composed of cDNA or gDNA derived from T cells, B-cell-depleted T cells, or PBMCs. The samples were drawn from the first 160 participants of the ongoing ImmuneRACE study and from 1,254 subjects provided by 6 global collaborators. Beyond this particular receptor, the publication reports: The quantity of clinical and demographic metadata differed by source and by participant and was supplied without curation.

As concerns this clone: Its antigen has not been determined. Per-base quality was not reported, and no clone a single base away is much larger than it.

The immunoSEQ Assay, a bias-controlled multiplex PCR, was used to amplify TCRbeta CDR3 regions from genomic DNA. As for how the authors treated the data: The number of nucleated cells in each sample was estimated by amplification of reference gene primers within the assay. Sequence reads were collapsed and filtered to measure the absolute abundance of every unique TCRbeta CDR3 rearrangement. For each sample, productive Simpson clonality was calculated by taking the square root of Simpson's diversity index across productive rearrangements. Imported from immuneACCESS, the table was reduced by TCRdb to in-frame sequences with V and J called. These copies leave out some clones; in studies compared against another copy, an unresolved V gene accounts for under half, and the cause of the remainder is not known. The V and J calls and clone size are taken from that table; D and trimming were inferred from the DNA. Present in this sample are about 250,000 clones, about 80% of which were seen just once. The ten largest clones capture 4.9% of the sample.

Collaborating institutions collected whole blood in K2EDTA tubes following their own protocols. For TCRbeta analysis, collaborators shipped samples as frozen whole blood, isolated PBMCs, or DNA extracted from either of those sample types. CDR1 MGHRA and CDR2 YSYEKL are derived from the germline V gene. V is cut back by 3 bases and J by 1 base, with 14 bases in the junction unmatched. The CDR3 spans 19 residues, from the cysteine through the phenylalanine. Only CDR3 DNA remains: 57 bases, in frame from the first base. This chain is built from TRBV4-1 and TRBJ2-4; TRBD2 agrees with 8 junctional bases. The receptor was isolated from a woman aged 80 or over with active or convalescent COVID-19. Sequencing was carried out using peripheral blood. CDR3 protein: CASSHGGAGVPRAKNIQYF. The nucleotide sequence is given as TGCGCCAGCAGCCATGGAGGAGCGGGAGTCCCCAGGGCCAAAAACATTCAGTACTTC.